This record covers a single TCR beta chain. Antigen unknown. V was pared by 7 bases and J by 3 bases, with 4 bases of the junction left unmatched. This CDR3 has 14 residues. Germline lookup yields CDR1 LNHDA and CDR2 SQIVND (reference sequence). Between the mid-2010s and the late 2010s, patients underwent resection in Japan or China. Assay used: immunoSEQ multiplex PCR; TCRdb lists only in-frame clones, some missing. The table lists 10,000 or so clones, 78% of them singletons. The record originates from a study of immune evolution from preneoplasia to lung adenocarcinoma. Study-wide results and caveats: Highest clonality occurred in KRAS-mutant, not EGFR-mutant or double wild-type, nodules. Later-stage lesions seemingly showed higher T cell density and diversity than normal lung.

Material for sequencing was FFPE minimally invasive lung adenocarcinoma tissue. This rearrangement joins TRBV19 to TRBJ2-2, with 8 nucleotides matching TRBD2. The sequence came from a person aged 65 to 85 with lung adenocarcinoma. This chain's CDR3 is CASMTGRDTGELFF. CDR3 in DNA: TGTGCCAGTATGACCGGGAGGGACACCGGGGAGCTGTTTTTT.